This is a list of T cell receptor beta chains from one sample in a study of CD8 T cells in Susac syndrome. TCRdb redid the calling of the immunoSEQ multiplex PCR reads with MiXCR, one entry per CDR3 protein. The sample has roughly 120,000 distinct CDR3 sequences, about 93% seen once. Sequenced: CD4+ T cells from PBMCs. The source of these receptors is a human donor in good health. Both conserved end residues are part of each CDR3. D genes are given only for firm matches. The size entry is marked missing in some rows and otherwise reads once, few, many or a size class.

v_gene	d_gene	abundance	j_gene	CDR3aa	CDR3nt
TRBV18	TRBD1	NA	TRBJ2-7	CASSPRTGYGEQYF	TGTGCCAGCTCACCCCGGACAGGGTACGGCGAGCAGTACTTC
TRBV4-2	TRBD2	once	TRBJ2-3	CASSPGLAGGPVPQYF	TGTGCCAGCAGCCCGGGACTAGCGGGAGGGCCGGTCCCGCAGTATTTT
TRBV4-3	TRBD1	NA	TRBJ1-4	CASSEPGGSNEKLFF	TGCGCCAGCAGTGAACCAGGGGGCAGTAATGAAAAACTGTTTTTT
TRBV3-1	NA	NA	TRBJ2-7	CASSQDISRYEQYF	TGTGCCAGCAGCCAAGATATCAGTCGGTACGAGCAGTACTTC
TRBV7-9	NA	NA	TRBJ2-7	CASSLVGTTSYEQYF	TGTGCCAGCAGCTTAGTCGGGACGACGTCCTACGAGCAGTACTTC
TRBV3-1	NA	NA	TRBJ2-5	CASSSGVGPRTQYF	TGTGCCAGCAGCTCGGGGGTTGGGCCCAGGACCCAGTACTTC
TRBV20-1	TRBD1	NA	TRBJ2-2	CSASGQGDTGELFF	TGCAGTGCCTCGGGACAGGGGGACACCGGGGAGCTGTTTTTT
TRBV7-9	NA	NA	TRBJ1-4	CASSLGRQVNEKLFF	TGTGCCAGCAGCTTAGGACGTCAGGTTAATGAAAAACTGTTTTTT
TRBV30	TRBD1	NA	TRBJ1-1	CARTGTGGAGTEAFF	TGTGCCCGGACCGGGACAGGGGGCGCGGGCACTGAAGCTTTCTTT
TRBV9	TRBD1	once	TRBJ2-3	CASSLGDSDTDTQYF	TGTGCCAGCAGCCTGGGGGACAGCGACACAGATACGCAGTATTTT